The next 23 T cell receptor beta chains were all read from a single sample in a study of blood T cell repertoires in COVID-19 (dated by TCRdb to the early 2020s). Library prep was done by the immunoSEQ multiplex PCR assay. TCRdb limited this immuneACCESS table to in-frame rearrangements with V and J called. A share of clones is missing; checked studies link under half to unresolved V genes, and the rest is unexplained. The sample table records about 480,000 clones; around 89% of these occur just once. Roughly 13% of the sample is taken by the ten largest. Sequencing was performed on peripheral blood. These receptors originate from a woman in her fifties or sixties with COVID-19, enrolled during active disease.

This chain links TRBV10-3 with TRBJ1-2, with a possible D match to TRBD1 (6 bases). This CDR3 region has 13 residues. The ends were cut back, 10 bases at V and 3 bases at J, with 15 bases in the middle. Germline loops: CDR1 ENHRY, CDR2 SYGVKD. CDR3: CATSGGVHYGYTF. The CDR3 DNA follows: TGTGCCACCTCGGGGGGCGTTCACTATGGCTACACCTTC.

This clone was detected only a few times. This chain joins TRBV19 and TRBJ2-2, with 10 bases matching TRBD2. This CDR3 contains 19 residues. V was clipped by 0 bases and J by 5 bases; unmatched bases: 12. CDR1 and CDR2 from the germline V gene are LNHDA and SQIVND (reference sequence). The CDR3: CASSIDFRGLATRTGELFF. The CDR3, as DNA: TGTGCCAGTAGTATAGACTTTAGGGGACTAGCGACGAGGACCGGGGAGCTGTTTTTT. The complete variable domain, with remaining parts taken from reference TRBV19 and TRBJ2-2, reads DGGITQSPKYLFRKEGQNVTLSCEQNLNHDAMYWYRQDPGQGLRLIYYSQIVNDFQKGDIAEGYSVSREKKESFPLTVTSAQKNPTAFYLCASSIDFRGLATRTGELFFGEGSRLTVL.

The chain recombines TRBV5-1 with TRBJ2-2; D not resolved. The CDR3 consists of 17 residues. V was pared by 0 bases and J by 0 bases, with 12 bases between. Germline CDR1 is SGHRS and CDR2 is YFSETQ. The CDR3 DNA reads TGCGCCAGCAGCTTGGGGGCCAGGCCCACGAACACCGGGGAGCTGTTTTTT. Translating it yields CASSLGARPTNTGELFF.

The J gene is TRBJ1-2, the V gene TRBV6-1; the D gene is possibly TRBD1 (5 bases). The germline V and J ends were trimmed by 7 bases and 6 bases, with 21 bases remaining between them. Germline values: CDR1 MNHNS, CDR2 SASEGT. This CDR3 comprises 15 residues. The CDR3: CASTPVAGTGNGYTF. DNA of the CDR3: TGTGCCAGCACCCCGGTGGCGGGGACGGGCAATGGCTACACCTTC.

This rearrangement joins TRBV4-1 to TRBJ2-3; possible D gene TRBD2, 7 bases. The CDR3 runs to 18 residues. Germline CDR1 is MGHRA and CDR2 is YSYEKL. Trimming shortened V by 3 bases and J by 6 bases, and 25 bases separated the two germline ends. CDR3 protein: CASSQGPLAAGAGDTQYF. CDR3 coding DNA: TGCGCCAGCAGCCAGGGACCTCTAGCGGCGGGGGCAGGGGATACGCAGTATTTT.

The chain is built from TRBV2 and TRBJ1-2, with TRBD1 matching 8 bases. CDR1 and CDR2 from the germline V gene are SNHLY and FYNNEI. Trimming removed 1 base from V and 4 bases from J; junction bases left unmatched: 5. The CDR3 runs to 15 residues. The CDR3 nucleotides are TGTGCCAGCAGTGAAGACAGGGGGGACGTCTATGGCTACACCTTC. It encodes CASSEDRGDVYGYTF.

This clone was observed a single time. The gene calls are TRBV15 and TRBJ1-2; tentatively, D is TRBD1 (5 bases). The CDR3 has 15 amino acids. Germline V gene lookup returns CDR1 LNHNV and CDR2 YYDKDF (reference sequence). V was cut by 5 bases and J by 0 bases, with 13 bases left in between. The DNA of the CDR3 is TGTGCCACCAGCCCCGCGGGGGGAGCTAACTATGGCTACACCTTC. It codes for CATSPAGGANYGYTF.

The chain carries TRBV10-3 and TRBJ2-1, with 8 bases that match TRBD1. This CDR3 contains 16 residues. Germline V gives CDR1 ENHRY, CDR2 SYGVKD. V shed 6 bases and J 0 bases; nucleotides not matched to a gene: 7. The CDR3: CAISTGQVNSYNEQFF. The CDR3 bases are TGTGCCATCAGCACGGGACAGGTAAACTCCTACAATGAGCAGTTCTTC.

The V gene is TRBV28, the J gene TRBJ1-2; 7 nucleotides match TRBD1. CDR1 and CDR2 from the germline V gene are MDHEN and SYDVKM. The V gene end was trimmed by 2 bases and the J gene end by 6 bases; junction bases not matched to a gene: 6. The CDR3 length is 14 residues. CDR3 in DNA: TGTGCCAGCAGTTTAATGGTCAGGGGGAATGGCTACACCTTC. It codes for CASSLMVRGNGYTF.

This clone came up once. The chain joins TRBV28 to TRBJ1-2; D gene ambiguous. Germline CDR1 and CDR2: MDHEN and SYDVKM. Trimming removed 6 bases at V and 7 bases at J, with 15 bases between. This CDR3 is built from 13 residues. The CDR3 sequence: CASSRVGSGGYTF. The CDR3 nucleotides read TGTGCCAGCAGCCGGGTTGGGTCCGGTGGCTACACCTTC.

CDR3 DNA sequence: TGTGCCAGCATGGGACAGGGTGAGGAGACCCAGTACTTC. This translates into CASMGQGEETQYF. The chain links TRBV12-3 or TRBV12-4 to TRBJ2-5, with 9 bases aligning to TRBD1. The V segment lost 7 bases and the J segment 5 bases; nucleotides outside the gene matches: 5. The CDR3 contains 13 residues.

The chain uses TRBV18 and TRBJ2-4, with 10 bases aligning to TRBD1. Germline V lookup: CDR1 KGHSH, CDR2 LQKENI. The J segment lost 1 base and the V segment lost 3 bases, leaving 0 bases of the junction unmatched. CDR3 length: 15 amino acids. The CDR3 spells CASSPGQGAKNIQYF. DNA for the CDR3: TGTGCCAGCTCACCGGGACAGGGGGCCAAAAACATTCAGTACTTC.

The chain employs TRBV3-1 (or the pseudogene TRBV3-2) and TRBJ1-5; D remains unclear. Germline-derived CDR1 and CDR2 are LGHDT and YNNKEL (reference sequence). The CDR3 is 16 amino acids. V gave up 1 base and J gave up 3 bases, with 13 bases separating them. In DNA form, the CDR3 reads TGTGCCAGCAGCCAAGGGACTATCAGCCCCAATCAGCCCCAGCATTTT. It specifies CASSQGTISPNQPQHF.

This clone was picked up a small number of times. This chain connects TRBV6-5 to TRBJ1-2; D remains ambiguous. Germline V gene sequence: CDR1 MNHEY, CDR2 SVGAGI. The length of the CDR3 is 11 residues. V lost 6 bases to trimming and J lost 7 bases, with 9 bases between them. CDR3 loop: CASSEGIGYTF. The CDR3 nucleotides are TGTGCCAGCAGCGAGGGAATTGGCTACACCTTC.

The chain combines TRBV10-2 with TRBJ2-7, with 13 nucleotides matching TRBD2. The CDR3 has 15 residues. The ends lost 6 bases at V and 2 bases at J; junction bases unmatched: 4. Germline CDR1 and CDR2: WSHSY and SAAADI. The CDR3: CASRGLAGKPYEQYF. The CDR3 DNA follows: TGCGCCAGCAGGGGACTAGCGGGGAAGCCCTACGAGCAGTACTTC.

This clone was seen a single time. The chain recombines TRBV30 with TRBJ1-6; a possible D gene is TRBD1 (5 bases). Germline V gives CDR1 GTSNPN, CDR2 SVGIG (reference sequence). The CDR3 contains 16 residues. V shed 3 bases and J shed 4 bases, with 16 bases lying between them. The CDR3 sequence: CAWSHTRRQYNSPLHF. The CDR3 DNA reads TGTGCCTGGAGCCACACTCGCCGACAGTATAATTCACCCCTCCACTTT.

The chain joins TRBV14 to TRBJ2-3; 12 bases are shared with TRBD2. The trim removed 0 bases at V and 4 bases at J, leaving 8 bases unmatched. Germline CDR1 reads SGHDN; CDR2 reads FVKESK. The CDR3 is 18 amino acids. The CDR3 DNA is TGTGCCAGCAGCCAAGACCTAGCGGGGGGGCCGACCGCAGATACGCAGTATTTT. This sequence encodes CASSQDLAGGPTADTQYF.

As to this clone: The same CDR3 is also encoded by other DNA sequences in this sample. The V call is TRBV5-6, the J call TRBJ2-7; 11 nucleotides align to TRBD1. The junction had 4 bases not matched to a gene; V was cut back by 4 bases and J by 4 bases. Germline CDR1 is SGHDT and CDR2 is YYEEEE. The CDR3 contains 14 residues. For the CDR3, the DNA is TGTGCCAGCAGCATAGGACAGGGGGCATACGAGCAGTACTTC. This codes for CASSIGQGAYEQYF.

The genes are TRBV5-8 and TRBJ1-1; D unclear. Trimming shortened V by 0 bases and J by 7 bases, and 7 bases separated the two germline ends. CDR1 and CDR2 from the germline V gene are SGHTS and YDEGEE. The length of the CDR3 is 12 residues. The CDR3 region has the DNA TGTGCCAGCAGCTTGGCGCGAGTTGAAGCTTTCTTT. This gives the protein CASSLARVEAFF.

The chain uses TRBV7-6 and TRBJ2-1, with 7 nucleotides matching TRBD1. The CDR3 extends over 16 amino acids. Per germline, CDR1 SGHVS and CDR2 FNYEAQ. Trimming took 1 base from V and 4 from J; bases not matched to a gene: 7. Here the CDR3 reads CASSLEGDSLYNEQFF. The CDR3 coding sequence is TGTGCCAGCAGCTTAGAAGGGGACAGTCTTTACAATGAGCAGTTCTTC.

J is TRBJ2-2 and V is TRBV27, with TRBD1 matching 9 bases. The CDR3 runs 15 residues. Germline V gene sequence: CDR1 MNHEY, CDR2 SMNVEV (reference sequence). J was trimmed by 4 bases and V by 3 bases; bases with no gene match: 3. The CDR3 DNA sequence: TGTGCCAGCAGTTTCGGGACAGGGATCACCGGGGAGCTGTTTTTT. This sequence encodes CASSFGTGITGELFF.

The chain links TRBV14 to TRBJ2-7; 8 positions agree with TRBD2. Germline values: CDR1 SGHDN, CDR2 FVKESK. This CDR3 is built from 14 residues. V shed 4 bases, J shed 2 bases, and the junction held 4 bases outside the gene matches. CDR3 sequence (DNA): TGTGCCAGCAGCCTACAGGGACTAGCCTACGAGCAGTACTTC. Residues: CASSLQGLAYEQYF.

The genes are TRBV18 and TRBJ2-6; the match to TRBD1 covers 8 bases. Germline-derived CDR1 and CDR2 are KGHSH and LQKENI. There are 17 residues in the CDR3. Trimming took 2 bases from V and 12 from J; bases not matched to a gene: 15. The CDR3 reads CASSPYYFGQGGSVLTF. CDR3 in DNA: TGTGCCAGCTCACCATATTACTTCGGACAGGGAGGCAGCGTCCTGACTTTC. Full variable domain (remainder filled in from reference TRBV18 and TRBJ2-6): NAGVMQNPRHLVRRRGQEARLRCSPMKGHSHVYWYRQLPEEGLKFMVYLQKENIIDESGMPKERFSAEFPKEGPSILRIQQVVRGDSAAYFCASSPYYFGQGGSVLTFGAGSRLTVL.